A single T cell receptor (beta chain) is shown here with its context. Antigen unknown. The sample comes from a study of CD8+ T cells in alopecia areata. Regarding the study as a whole: Higher clonality than in normal scalp was seen in lesional scalp, especially alopecia totalis/universalis. Sequencing of scalp samples also captures resident alphabeta T cells of normal skin. Sharing of TCRs across patients appeared less clear than in mice, possibly for HLA-related reasons.

Extraction of RNA preceded its reverse transcription into cDNA, which served as the sequencing template. Method: immunoSEQ multiplex PCR; TCRdb's copy keeps in-frame clones and lacks some. The profile shows about 100,000 clones, around 55% of them singletons. Sequenced: CD8+ T cells sorted from blood. This TCR came from a human donor in good health.

The CDR3 nucleotides read TGTGCCAGCAGTTACTCCGGGTTACAAGAGACCCAGTACTTC. Residues: CASSYSGLQETQYF. The chain joins TRBV6-6 to TRBJ2-5; the D is unclear. Germline V lookup: CDR1 MNHNY, CDR2 SVGAGI (reference sequence). The CDR3 runs 14 residues. V was trimmed by 0 bases and J by 2 bases, leaving 7 bases between them.